This T cell receptor beta chain derives from a study of sequential checkpoint blockade in melanoma. Study-wide background: Both treatment sequences were followed by maintenance nivolumab.

The treatment was: randomized to nivolumab then ipilimumab (arm A) or the reverse (arm B). No patient had prior DNA-damaging chemotherapy. From thawed PBMCs, live CD3+CD8+ cells negative for CD19 and CD56 were sorted. Produced via immunoSEQ multiplex PCR; TCRdb's table is partial and in-frame only. The data hold some 35,000 clones, with about 88% observed a single time. The CDR3 extends over 14 amino acids. Germline CDR1 MGHRA, CDR2 YSYEKL. J was trimmed by 4 bases and V by 3 bases; bases with no gene match: 4. This receptor was taken from a human donor with melanoma. The sample was CD8+ T cells sorted from blood (inferred from file names), taken from a patient given nivolumab and ipilimumab in sequence. The chain links TRBV4-1 to TRBJ2-7, with 9 bases aligning to TRBD2. Here the CDR3 reads CASSQGLAGYEQYV. CDR3 bases: TGCGCCAGCAGCCAGGGGCTAGCGGGATACGAGCAGTACGTC.